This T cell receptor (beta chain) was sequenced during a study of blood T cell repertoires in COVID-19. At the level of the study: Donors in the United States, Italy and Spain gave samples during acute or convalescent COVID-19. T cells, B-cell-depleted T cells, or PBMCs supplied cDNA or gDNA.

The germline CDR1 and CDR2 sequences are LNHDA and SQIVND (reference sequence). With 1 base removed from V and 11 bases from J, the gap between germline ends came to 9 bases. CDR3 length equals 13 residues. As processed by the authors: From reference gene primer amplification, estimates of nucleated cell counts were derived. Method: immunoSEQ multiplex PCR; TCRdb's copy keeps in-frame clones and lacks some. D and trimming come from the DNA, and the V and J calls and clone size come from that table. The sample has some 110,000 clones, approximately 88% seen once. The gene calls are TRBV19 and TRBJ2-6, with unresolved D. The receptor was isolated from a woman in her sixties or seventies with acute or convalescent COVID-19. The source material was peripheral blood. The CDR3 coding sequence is TGTGCCAGTAGTATAGGGCAGGTCGACGTCCTGACTTTC. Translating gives CASSIGQVDVLTF.